These 32 T cell receptor beta chains came from one sample sequenced in a study of beta chain features in type 1 diabetes. These receptors have no identified antigens. Reverse transcription of all isolated RNA meant that expressed TCRB transcripts were sequenced. Clones were read by immunoSEQ multiplex PCR, and TCRdb kept only the in-frame ones, dropping some. This table holds about 160,000 clones, about 8.3% found once. Study-wide results and caveats: Shorter TCRB CDR3s, moderately but significantly so, were found in Type 1 diabetes patients in all four CD4+ subsets.

Material for sequencing was central memory CD4+ T cells from blood. The receptors were gathered from a woman aged 18 to 35 with type 1 diabetes.

This clone was counted a few times. V is TRBV27 and J is TRBJ2-7; TRBD1 matches 9 bases. The CDR3 consists of 17 residues. V was pared by 4 bases and J by 4 bases, with 14 bases of the junction left unmatched. Germline V CDR1 and CDR2: MNHEY, SMNVEV (reference sequence). This CDR3 reads CASSYTVRDRVIYEQYF. CDR3 in DNA: TGTGCCAGCAGTTATACGGTCCGGGACAGGGTGATTTACGAGCAGTACTTC.

This clone was seen only a few times. The chain uses TRBV6-6 and TRBJ1-3, with D possibly matching TRBD1 (5 bases). V dropped 6 bases and J dropped 0 bases, with 9 bases sitting between them. Germline V lookup: CDR1 MNHNY, CDR2 SVGAGI (reference sequence). This CDR3 comprises 14 residues. As DNA, the CDR3 is TGTGCCAGCAGCGGGACTAGCTCTGGAAACACCATATATTTT. Its translation is CASSGTSSGNTIYF.

This clone has more than one count but fewer than ten. The genes are TRBV28 and TRBJ2-1; 7 nucleotides agree with TRBD2. The CDR3 is 13 amino acids. V lost 3 bases to trimming and J lost 4 bases; unmatched junction nucleotides: 0. Germline CDR1 and CDR2: MDHEN and SYDVKM. The chain's CDR3 is CASSLREYNEQFF. CDR3 DNA sequence: TGTGCCAGCAGTTTGCGGGAGTACAATGAGCAGTTCTTC.

This clone turned up a few times. The genes are TRBV10-3 and TRBJ2-7; 8 nucleotides align to TRBD2. Germline values: CDR1 ENHRY, CDR2 SYGVKD. The junction had 10 bases not matched to a gene; V was cut back by 10 bases and J by 2 bases. This CDR3 is 14 amino acids long. CDR3 sequence reads: CATRGSGDAYEQYF. The CDR3 DNA sequence: TGTGCCACCCGAGGTAGCGGGGACGCCTACGAGCAGTACTTC.

This clone occurred a few times. The rearrangement joins TRBV7-2 to TRBJ2-3, with 12 bases identical to TRBD2. This CDR3 has 15 amino acids. The J segment lost 6 bases and the V segment lost 4 bases, leaving 5 bases of the junction unmatched. Looked up from germline, CDR1 is SGHTA and CDR2 is FQGNSA. The CDR3 protein is CASSSTSGGSDTQYF. The CDR3 bases are TGTGCCAGCAGCTCTACTAGCGGGGGGTCGGATACGCAGTATTTT. Full variable domain (outside the CDR3, taken from reference TRBV7-2 and TRBJ2-3): GAGVSQSPSNKVTEKGKDVELRCDPISGHTALYWYRQSLGQGLEFLIYFQGNSAPDKSGLPSDRFSAERTGGSVSTLTIQRTQQEDSAVYLCASSSTSGGSDTQYFGPGTRLTVL.

V usage is TRBV30 and J usage is TRBJ2-2; D call uncertain. The germline V and J ends were trimmed by 3 bases and 5 bases, with 4 bases remaining between them. This CDR3 spans 11 amino acids. The V gene's germline CDR1 is GTSNPN and CDR2 SVGIG (reference sequence). The CDR3 spells CAWSGTGELFF. CDR3 nucleotides: TGTGCCTGGAGCGGGACCGGGGAGCTGTTTTTT.

This clone has just a few counts. The sample holds other DNA sequences that translate to the same CDR3. The chain employs TRBV4-3 and TRBJ2-3, with D possibly being TRBD2 (5 bases). The germline V gene encodes CDR1 LGHNA and CDR2 YSLEER. Between the trimmed V and J ends, which lost 0 bases and 2 bases, there was a span of 6 bases. The CDR3 consists of 14 residues. CDR3 DNA: TGCGCCAGCAGCCAAGACCGGGACACAGATACGCAGTATTTT. Its protein is CASSQDRDTDTQYF.

The V and J genes are TRBV4-2 and TRBJ1-1, with D possibly TRBD1 on 6 matching bases. The CDR3 length is 15 residues. Trimming cost V 0 bases and J 0 bases, with 8 bases left between them. Germline lookup yields CDR1 LGHNA and CDR2 YNFKEQ. CDR3: CASSQDGQMNTEAFF. The CDR3 nucleotides read TGTGCCAGCAGCCAAGATGGACAGATGAACACTGAAGCTTTCTTT.

This clone was counted only a few times. The genes are TRBV9 and TRBJ2-3; 11 bases line up with TRBD2. Germline trimming cut 0 bases from V and 5 bases from J; bases unmatched to any gene: 2. The germline CDR1 and CDR2 sequences are SGDLS and YYNGEE. CDR3 length: 15 residues. The DNA of the CDR3 is TGTGCCAGCAGCGTAGGGGGACTAGCGGTAGATACGCAGTATTTT. Amino acids: CASSVGGLAVDTQYF. The complete variable domain, with remaining parts taken from reference TRBV9 and TRBJ2-3, reads DSGVTQTPKHLITATGQRVTLRCSPRSGDLSVYWYQQSLDQGLQFLIQYYNGEERAKGNILERFSAQQFPDLHSELNLSSLELGDSALYFCASSVGGLAVDTQYFGPGTRLTVL.

This chain connects TRBV7-2 to TRBJ2-7; 10 nucleotides match TRBD1. Germline lookup yields CDR1 SGHTA and CDR2 FQGNSA. V dropped 5 bases and J dropped 0; count of bases not matched to a gene: 7. The CDR3 totals 16 residues. CDR3 amino acids: CASSALGQGGSYEQYF. Here the CDR3 DNA reads TGTGCCAGCAGCGCCCTCGGACAGGGGGGCTCCTACGAGCAGTACTTC.

The gene calls are TRBV18 and TRBJ2-7; 9 bases align to TRBD2. V shed 2 bases, J shed 0 bases, and the junction held 5 bases outside the gene matches. The CDR3 covers 16 residues. Germline CDR1 KGHSH, CDR2 LQKENI. Here the CDR3 DNA reads TGTGCCAGCTCACCATCATTTAGCGGGGGCTCCTACGAGCAGTACTTC. Protein: CASSPSFSGGSYEQYF.

The rearrangement uses TRBV4-2 and TRBJ2-2, with D possibly matching TRBD1 (5 bases). Between the trimmed V and J ends, which lost 2 bases and 6 bases, there was a span of 7 bases. This CDR3 spans 13 amino acids. The germline CDR1 and CDR2 sequences are LGHNA and YNFKEQ. The CDR3 region has the DNA TGTGCCAGCAGCCAAACAGGATCCGGGGAGCTGTTTTTT. It is translated as CASSQTGSGELFF.

This clone was counted only a few times. This CDR3 is CASSWTGSNSPLHF. CDR3 bases: TGTGCCAGCAGCTGGACAGGGTCGAATTCACCCCTCCACTTT. The chain uses TRBV2 and TRBJ1-6; TRBD1 aligns across 8 bases. CDR3 length equals 14 residues. The germline V gene has CDR1 SNHLY and CDR2 FYNNEI. Trimming cost V 6 bases and J 7 bases; bases outside gene matches: 5. Full variable domain (remainder filled in from reference TRBV2 and TRBJ1-6): EPEVTQTPSHQVTQMGQEVILRCVPISNHLYFYWYRQILGQKVEFLVSFYNNEISEKSEIFDDQFSVERPDGSNFTLKIRSTKLEDSAMYFCASSWTGSNSPLHFGNGTRLTVT.

This chain joins TRBV7-3 and TRBJ2-5; tentative D call: TRBD2 (6 bases). Germline V gene data show CDR1 as SGHTA and CDR2 as FQGTGA. Trimming shortened V by 3 bases and J by 2 bases, and 13 bases separated the two germline ends. The CDR3 has 15 amino acids. The CDR3 here is CASSFWAGSQETQYF. CDR3 sequence (DNA): TGTGCCAGCAGCTTCTGGGCGGGGTCGCAAGAGACCCAGTACTTC.

This clone was picked up a small number of times. The rearrangement joins TRBV6-1 to TRBJ1-6, with a tentative D call TRBD1 (5 bases). The CDR3 totals 16 residues. CDR1 is MNHNS and CDR2 is SASEGT in the germline V gene. V was trimmed by 2 bases and J by 9 bases, leaving 17 bases between them. The CDR3 region has the DNA TGTGCCAGCAGTGAACTCCCAGGGTCTTGGGGTTCACCCCTCCACTTT. It specifies CASSELPGSWGSPLHF.

The chain carries TRBV7-8 and TRBJ2-1; 12 bases match TRBD2. The CDR3 is 15 amino acids. The V gene's germline CDR1 is SGHVS and CDR2 FQNEAQ. V trimming: 4 bases; J trimming: 6 bases; junction bases outside the gene matches: 4. Here the CDR3 reads CASSSSGLAGNEQFF. The CDR3 DNA sequence: TGTGCCAGCAGCTCTTCGGGACTAGCGGGCAATGAGCAGTTCTTC.

This clone was counted a few times. The chain carries TRBV7-2 and TRBJ1-4; D gene ambiguous. CDR3 length: 13 residues. V was cut by 6 bases and J by 8 bases, with 13 bases left in between. Germline V gives CDR1 SGHTA, CDR2 FQGNSA. This CDR3 reads CASRRSGKEKLFF. CDR3 DNA: TGTGCCAGCAGAAGGTCGGGTAAAGAAAAACTGTTTTTT.

This clone appeared a few times. This chain uses TRBV9 with TRBJ2-5, with 10 nucleotides matching TRBD2. The CDR3 covers 17 residues. V lost 4 bases, J lost 7 bases, and 16 bases stayed unmatched. Germline values: CDR1 SGDLS, CDR2 YYNGEE. The CDR3 DNA is TGTGCCAGCAGCTCCCGAGGGAGCGGGAGGGGACCGGGGACCCAGTACTTC. It yields the protein CASSSRGSGRGPGTQYF.

This clone was found a few times. V usage is TRBV18 and J usage is TRBJ2-7; 9 bases are shared with TRBD1. The V segment lost 3 bases and the J segment 3 bases; nucleotides outside the gene matches: 6. The length of the CDR3 is 15 residues. Per the germline V gene, CDR1 is KGHSH and CDR2 is LQKENI. The CDR3: CASSPGTGTFYEQYF. The CDR3 region has the DNA TGTGCCAGCTCACCCGGGACAGGGACTTTCTACGAGCAGTACTTC.

This clone was seen a handful of times. The chain links TRBV5-1 to TRBJ1-1; tentatively, D is TRBD1 (5 bases). The V gene lost 0 bases and the J gene lost 5 bases, with 14 bases spanning the gap. The germline V gene has CDR1 SGHRS and CDR2 YFSETQ. The CDR3 has 15 residues. For the CDR3, the DNA is TGCGCCAGCAGCTTGGAAGGGCGTAAGGGGACTGAAGCTTTCTTT. Its translation: CASSLEGRKGTEAFF.

The V call is TRBV7-8, the J call TRBJ2-1; TRBD2 aligns across 12 bases. Germline V gene sequence: CDR1 SGHVS, CDR2 FQNEAQ. V shed 5 bases, J shed 4 bases, and the junction held 6 bases outside the gene matches. This CDR3 region has 16 residues. The CDR3, as DNA: TGTGCCAGCAGCACCCCGACTAGCGGGGGTTACAATGAGCAGTTCTTC. Residues: CASSTPTSGGYNEQFF. Filled out from reference TRBV7-8 and TRBJ2-1, the complete variable domain reads GAGVSQSPRYKVAKRGQDVALRCDPISGHVSLFWYQQALGQGPEFLTYFQNEAQLDKSGLPSDRFFAERPEGSVSTLKIQRTQQEDSAVYLCASSTPTSGGYNEQFFGPGTRLTVL.

This clone was seen a handful of times. The chain employs TRBV28 and TRBJ1-2; 7 bases are a match to TRBD1. Trimming took 2 bases from V and 8 from J; bases not matched to a gene: 11. Germline CDR1 is MDHEN and CDR2 is SYDVKM. The length of the CDR3 is 15 residues. CDR3: CASSLGGQVYRGYTF. Written as DNA, the CDR3 is TGTGCCAGCAGTTTAGGAGGACAGGTGTATAGAGGCTACACCTTC.

The J gene is TRBJ2-1, the V gene TRBV15, with 8 bases lining up with TRBD2. The junction had 10 bases not matched to a gene; V was cut back by 5 bases and J by 4 bases. Germline lookup yields CDR1 LNHNV and CDR2 YYDKDF (reference sequence). The CDR3 is made up of 16 amino acids. The CDR3 spells CATSFTEVAGYNEQFF. CDR3 bases: TGTGCCACCAGCTTTACTGAGGTAGCGGGGTACAATGAGCAGTTCTTC.

The chain couples TRBV5-4 to TRBJ2-5, with TRBD2 matching over 10 bases. This CDR3 spans 16 amino acids. V lost 4 bases to trimming and J lost 4 bases; unmatched junction nucleotides: 10. Germline CDR1 reads SGHNT; CDR2 reads YYREEE (reference sequence). As DNA, the CDR3 is TGTGCCAGCAGCCATTCTCCGGGACTAGCGAGAGAGACCCAGTACTTC. It translates to CASSHSPGLARETQYF.

This clone occurred many times. V usage is TRBV7-9 and J usage is TRBJ2-1, with D perhaps matching TRBD1 (6 bases). CDR1 and CDR2 from the germline V gene are SEHNR and FQNEAQ (reference sequence). Trimming stripped 3 bases from V and 7 bases from J, with 22 bases between. The CDR3 has 17 residues. In nucleotides, the CDR3 is TGTGCCAGCAGCTTGGCCGCAGGGGCGCCGGGTGGGAATGAGCAGTTCTTC. Translation: CASSLAAGAPGGNEQFF.

V and J are TRBV5-4 and TRBJ1-2; 7 positions agree with TRBD1. Germline V CDR1 and CDR2: SGHNT, YYREEE (reference sequence). The CDR3 is 14 residues long. Unmatched junction bases numbered 6, after V lost 4 bases and J lost 3 bases. As DNA, the CDR3 is TGTGCCAGCAGCGTTAACAGGGGAGACTATGGCTACACCTTC. Amino acid sequence: CASSVNRGDYGYTF.

The table lists this clone with a few counts. The chain employs TRBV6-5 and TRBJ2-7; possible D gene TRBD2, 5 bases. The V end was cut by 4 bases, the J end by 0 bases, with 13 bases between. CDR1 is MNHEY, CDR2 SVGAGI, per germline. This CDR3 contains 15 residues. DNA of the CDR3: TGTGCCAGCAGTTCGGCAAGGGAGAGCTCCTACGAGCAGTACTTC. Its protein is CASSSARESSYEQYF.

This clone was found a few times. This chain connects TRBV18 to TRBJ2-4; 8 bases line up with TRBD1. The CDR3 is 15 amino acids. Germline V CDR1 and CDR2: KGHSH, LQKENI. The V and J ends lost 6 bases and 1 base, in that order; junction bases with no gene match: 5. The CDR3 coding sequence is TGTGCCAGCTCCAGGGGGCTATCCGCCAAAAACATTCAGTACTTC. This encodes CASSRGLSAKNIQYF.

For the CDR3, the DNA is TGTGCCAGCTCACCACCGGAGGGCTATGGCTACACCTTC. Residues: CASSPPEGYGYTF. The chain links TRBV18 to TRBJ1-2; D not certain. There are 13 residues in the CDR3. The ends were cut back, 0 bases at V and 4 bases at J, with 6 bases in the middle. Germline V gene lookup returns CDR1 KGHSH and CDR2 LQKENI.

The rearrangement links TRBV21-1 to TRBJ2-5; the D segment call TRBD1 is taken from the table without a DNA check. TRBV21-1 has pseudogene status. The CDR3 contains 15 residues. The chain's CDR3 is CASSIWQGAPETQYF. In DNA form, the CDR3 reads TGTGCCAGCAGCATATGGCAGGGGGCACCAGAGACCCAGTACTTC.

This clone was picked up many times. The chain links TRBV4-3 to TRBJ1-1; TRBD1 is a possible D gene (5 bases). CDR3 size: 13 residues. The V and J ends lost 3 bases and 11 bases respectively, with 16 bases between them. Germline CDR1 is LGHNA and CDR2 is YSLEER. The CDR3 loop is CASSQGPGLEAFF. In nucleotides, the CDR3 is TGCGCCAGCAGCCAGGGGCCAGGCCTCGAGGCTTTCTTT.

There are a few counts of this clone. V usage is TRBV28 and J usage is TRBJ2-7, with 11 nucleotides matching TRBD2. The CDR3 extends over 16 amino acids. J lost 1 base, V lost 6 bases, and 8 bases had no gene match. Germline V gene lookup returns CDR1 MDHEN and CDR2 SYDVKM. The CDR3 protein is CASRPPTSGSSYEQYF. The DNA of the CDR3 is TGTGCCAGCAGACCTCCCACTAGCGGGAGTTCCTACGAGCAGTACTTC.